Each of the 8 T cell receptor beta chains below was sequenced from the same sample in a study of glioma-infiltrating T cells. TCR alpha and beta CDR3 regions were amplified from RNA using iRepertoire nested multiplex PCR. TCRdb itself ran the multiplex PCR reads through MiXCR, one entry per CDR3 protein. The repertoire holds approximately 130,000 distinct CDR3 sequences, with around 25% as singletons. What was sequenced was glioma tissue, nonneoplastic brain tissue, or PBMCs (not recorded which). Receptors originate from a human donor with low-grade glioma or glioblastoma, undergoing nonglioma brain surgery, or in good health (not recorded which).

The chain joins TRBV5-1 to TRBJ1-5; 8 bases are shared with TRBD1. V shed 2 bases and J 7 bases; nucleotides not matched to a gene: 5. CDR1 and CDR2 from the germline V gene are SGHRS and YFSETQ. CDR3 size: 14 residues. CDR3 sequence: CASSFQGAGQPQHF. The CDR3 nucleotides are TGCGCCAGCAGCTTCCAGGGGGCAGGGCAGCCCCAGCATTTT.

The chain couples TRBV14 to TRBJ2-7; D remains ambiguous. Germline V gene data show CDR1 as SGHDN and CDR2 as FVKESK. The V end was cut by 0 bases, the J end by 3 bases, with 6 bases between. The CDR3 extends over 13 amino acids. The DNA for the CDR3 is TGTGCCAGCAGCCAAGATGGCGGCTACGAGCAGTACGTC. It specifies CASSQDGGYEQYV.

This chain links TRBV12-3 or TRBV12-4 with TRBJ2-1; either TRBD1 or TRBD2 may supply D (6 bases each). The CDR3 sequence is 15 residues long. V gave up 4 bases and J gave up 5 bases, with 15 bases separating them. CDR3 in amino acids: CASSWLPGEDNEQFF. The CDR3 DNA follows: TGTGCCAGCAGTTGGTTGCCAGGGGAGGACAATGAGCAGTTCTTC.

The chain couples TRBV7-2 to TRBJ2-3; 7 bases are shared with TRBD2. J gave up 0 bases and V 5 bases, and 5 bases lay outside the gene matches. The length of the CDR3 is 15 residues. Germline V gene lookup returns CDR1 SGHTA and CDR2 FQGNSA. The DNA of the CDR3 is TGTGCCAGCAGCGGGGACTATCTTAGCACAGATACGCAGTATTTT. It yields the protein CASSGDYLSTDTQYF.

This clonotype appeared a few times. The chain is built from TRBV6-6 and TRBJ1-1; D uncertain. CDR3 length equals 12 residues. V lost 2 bases to trimming and J lost 6 bases, with 7 bases between them. CDR1 MNHNY and CDR2 SVGAGI come from the germline V gene (reference sequence). For the CDR3, the DNA is TGTGCCAGCAGTTACCGTAGAGCTGAAGCTTTCTTT. It codes for CASSYRRAEAFF.

This clonotype occurred many times. This chain connects TRBV6-1 to TRBJ1-1, with D unclear. There are 13 residues in the CDR3. Germline V gene sequence: CDR1 MNHNS, CDR2 SASEGT. V lost 7 bases to trimming and J lost 6 bases, with 15 bases between them. The CDR3 here is CASIKPPWAEAFF. The CDR3 nucleotides are TGTGCCAGCATCAAGCCGCCGTGGGCTGAAGCTTTCTTT.

The gene calls are TRBV12-3 or TRBV12-4 and TRBJ2-1; D is uncertain. The better agreement between TRBJ2-5 and the DNA end casts doubt on the J call. The CDR3 spans 12 residues. The CDR3 nucleotides are TGTGCCAGCAGCCCCGCAGACGAGACCCAGTACTTC. This translates into CASSPADETQYF.

A word on this clonotype: Being one base from a much bigger clone, this may be a read error. The chain recombines TRBV7-2 with TRBJ2-2; D is undetermined. The CDR3 has 17 residues. Germline V CDR1 and CDR2: SGHTA, FQGNSA. V was pared by 1 base and J by 5 bases, with 17 bases between. The CDR3 sequence: CASSLDAGTALTGELFF. The CDR3 bases are TGTGCCAGCAGCTTAGACGCAGGCACCGCGTTAACCGGGGAGCTGTTTTTT.